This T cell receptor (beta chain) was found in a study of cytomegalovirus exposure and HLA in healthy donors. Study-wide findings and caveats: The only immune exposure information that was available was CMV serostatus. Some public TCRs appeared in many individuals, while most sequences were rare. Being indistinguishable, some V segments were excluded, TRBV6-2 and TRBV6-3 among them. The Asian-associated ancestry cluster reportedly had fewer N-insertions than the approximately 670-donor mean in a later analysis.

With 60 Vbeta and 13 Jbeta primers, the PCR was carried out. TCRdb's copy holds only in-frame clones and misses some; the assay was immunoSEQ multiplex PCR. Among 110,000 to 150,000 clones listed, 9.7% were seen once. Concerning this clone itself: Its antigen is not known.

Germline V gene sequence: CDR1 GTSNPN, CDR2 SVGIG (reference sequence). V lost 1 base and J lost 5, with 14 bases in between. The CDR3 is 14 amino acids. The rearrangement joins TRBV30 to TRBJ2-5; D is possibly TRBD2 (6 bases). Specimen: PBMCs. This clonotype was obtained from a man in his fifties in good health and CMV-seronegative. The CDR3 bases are TGTGCCTGGAGTGCGAGGAGGGCCGGGGAGACCCAGTACTTC. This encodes CAWSARRAGETQYF.